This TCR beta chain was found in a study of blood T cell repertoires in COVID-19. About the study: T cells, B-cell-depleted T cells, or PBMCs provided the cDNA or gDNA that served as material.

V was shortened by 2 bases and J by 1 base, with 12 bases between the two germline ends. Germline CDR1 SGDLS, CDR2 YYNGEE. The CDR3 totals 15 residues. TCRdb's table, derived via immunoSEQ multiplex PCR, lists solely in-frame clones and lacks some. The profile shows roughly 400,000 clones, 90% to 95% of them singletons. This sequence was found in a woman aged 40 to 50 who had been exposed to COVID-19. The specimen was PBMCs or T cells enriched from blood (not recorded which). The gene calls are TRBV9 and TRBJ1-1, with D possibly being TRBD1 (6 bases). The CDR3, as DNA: TGTGCCAGCAGCGTTACAGGGTTGCCGAACACTGAAGCTTTCTTT. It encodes CASSVTGLPNTEAFF.